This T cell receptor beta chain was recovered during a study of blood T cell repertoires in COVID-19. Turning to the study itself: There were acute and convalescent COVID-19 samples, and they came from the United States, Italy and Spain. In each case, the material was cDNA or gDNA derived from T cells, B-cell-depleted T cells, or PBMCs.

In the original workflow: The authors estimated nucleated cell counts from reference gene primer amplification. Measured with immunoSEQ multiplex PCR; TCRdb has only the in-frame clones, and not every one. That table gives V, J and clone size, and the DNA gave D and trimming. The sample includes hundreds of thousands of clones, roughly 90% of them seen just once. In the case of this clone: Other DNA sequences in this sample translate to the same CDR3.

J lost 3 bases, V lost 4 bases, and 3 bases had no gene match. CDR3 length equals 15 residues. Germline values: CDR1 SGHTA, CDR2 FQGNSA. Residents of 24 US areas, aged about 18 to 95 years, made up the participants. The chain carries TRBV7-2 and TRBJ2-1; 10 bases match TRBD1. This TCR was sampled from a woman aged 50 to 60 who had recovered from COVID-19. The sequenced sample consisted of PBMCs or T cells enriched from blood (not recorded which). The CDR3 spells CASSSDRGSYNEQFF. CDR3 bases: TGTGCCAGCAGCTCGGACAGGGGGAGCTACAATGAGCAGTTCTTC.